Detailed here is one T cell receptor (beta chain). Its matching antigen is unknown. Those with chemo-refractory metastatic non-small-cell lung cancer were treated with focal radiation combined with CTLA-4 blockade using ipilimumab. This CDR3 is 15 amino acids long. V lost 1 base and J lost 8, with 15 bases in between. CDR1 and CDR2 from the germline V gene are SGHAT and FQNNGV. The data belong to a study of radiotherapy plus CTLA-4 blockade in lung cancer. About the research overall: Patients showed objective responses in 15% to 20% of cases and disease control in around 30%.

Produced via immunoSEQ multiplex PCR; TCRdb's table is partial and in-frame only. The repertoire holds tens of thousands of clones, with around 84% as singletons. Study outcomes and limitations: Clones of tumor-derived TCRs expanded in blood after radiotherapy plus ipilimumab.

The sample in question was peripheral blood, obtained from a patient treated with radiotherapy plus ipilimumab. The sequence was obtained from a human donor with non-small cell lung cancer who had stable disease on radiotherapy plus ipilimumab. This chain joins TRBV11-2 and TRBJ2-1; D is tentatively TRBD1 or TRBD2 (5 bases each). CDR3: CASSLARGPVHEQFF. The DNA for the CDR3 is TGTGCCAGCAGCTTAGCTAGGGGACCGGTGCATGAGCAGTTCTTC.